A selection of T cell receptor beta chains follows, all from one sample in a study of T cell responses to AZD1222 COVID-19 vaccine. Assay: immunoSEQ multiplex PCR; the TCRdb copy retains only in-frame clones and omits some. Altogether roughly 120,000 clones are present, 94% being singletons, with the ten largest covering around 6.6%. Here the sequenced sample was peripheral blood, taken on day 0 of AZD1222 vaccination. Receptor source: an adult in good health. CDR3s include the opening cysteine and the closing phenylalanine or tryptophan. The D gene is left open where the match is weak. A row's size may be missing; if present it is once, few, many or a size class.

clone_size,v_call,d_call,j_call,cdr3_nt,cdr3_aa
NA,TRBV5-8,TRBD1,TRBJ2-3,TGTGCCAGTGGACAGGGGGGGTCAGATACGCAGTATTTT,CASGQGGSDTQYF
NA,TRBV18,TRBD1,TRBJ2-7,TGTGCCAGCTCACCGGACAGGCGGGAGCAGTACTTC,CASSPDRREQYF
once,TRBV11-1,NA,TRBJ2-7,TGTGCCAGCAGGCGGTGGGGGGAGAAAGACGAGCAGTACTTC,CASRRWGEKDEQYF
NA,TRBV18,NA,TRBJ1-1,TGTGCCAGCTCACCAGCGGGGGCGCTGGTAATGACTGAAGCTTTCTTT,CASSPAGALVMTEAFF
NA,TRBV29-1,NA,TRBJ1-1,TGCAGCCCGTGGTCCCAGGCCACCTTGGTGAACACTGAAGCTTTCTTT,CSPWSQATLVNTEAFF
NA,TRBV11-3,NA,TRBJ1-4,TGTGCCAGCAGCTTAGAACAGGCAACTAATGAAAAACTGTTTTTT,CASSLEQATNEKLFF
NA,TRBV29-1,NA,TRBJ2-1,TGCAGCGTTTCCCGCTCAGGGACAGCGGGAGACAATGAGCAGTTCTTC,CSVSRSGTAGDNEQFF
NA,TRBV24-1,NA,TRBJ2-3,TGTGCCACCAGTGATACTTACAGCGGTGCTAGCACAGATACGCAGTATTTT,CATSDTYSGASTDTQYF
NA,TRBV9,TRBD2,TRBJ2-3,TGTGCCAGCAGCCCCGCGGGACTAGCGGGGGGAGCAGATACGCAGTATTTT,CASSPAGLAGGADTQYF
NA,TRBV6-5,NA,TRBJ1-2,TGTGCCAGCAGGAGGCTACAGGGAGCGTACACCTTC,CASRRLQGAYTF
NA,TRBV28,NA,TRBJ2-3,TGTGCCAGCAGTCGGGTTAGCGGCCTCACAGATACGCAGTATTTT,CASSRVSGLTDTQYF
NA,TRBV6-2/TRBV6-3,TRBD1,TRBJ1-2,TGTGCCAGCAGTTACCGCGACAGGGCACTGGGCTACACCTTC,CASSYRDRALGYTF
NA,TRBV7-9,NA,TRBJ2-1,TGTGCCAGCAGCTTAGAGTGGGCAGCCCTCTACAATGAGCAGTTCTTC,CASSLEWAALYNEQFF
NA,TRBV7-8,NA,TRBJ2-1,TGTGCCAGCAGCTTAGCCTGGGCTTCCAACTACAATGAGCAGTTCTTC,CASSLAWASNYNEQFF
NA,TRBV2,TRBD2,TRBJ2-2,TGTGCCAGCAGTCTCGGGACTAGCGGGACCGGGGAGCTGTTTTTT,CASSLGTSGTGELFF
NA,TRBV19,NA,TRBJ1-2,TGTGCCAGTAGTATCGGACAGAGTAACTATGGCTACACCTTC,CASSIGQSNYGYTF
NA,TRBV6-2/TRBV6-3,TRBD2,TRBJ2-4,TGTGCCAGCAGTTATGAGGCGGGAGGCGCCAAAAACATTCAGTACTTC,CASSYEAGGAKNIQYF
NA,TRBV29-1,NA,TRBJ1-2,TGCAGCGTTGGGGGGCTTTCTGACTATGGCTACACCTTC,CSVGGLSDYGYTF
NA,TRBV19,TRBD1,TRBJ2-5,TGTGCCAGTACGGGACAGGGGTTACAGACCCAGTACTTC,CASTGQGLQTQYF
NA,TRBV7-9,NA,TRBJ1-3,TGTGCCAGCAGCCCCCTATCATACTGGACAGACTCTGGAAACACCATATATTTT,CASSPLSYWTDSGNTIYF
NA,TRBV21-1,NA,TRBJ2-7,TGTGCCAGCAGCCCAAGTCCCGGGACAGGGATCTCCTACGAGCAGTACTTC,CASSPSPGTGISYEQYF
NA,TRBV6-2/TRBV6-3,NA,TRBJ2-1,TGTGCCAGCAGTTACTCTGGGGCGGGACCCTACAATGAGCAGTTCTTC,CASSYSGAGPYNEQFF
once,TRBV30,TRBD1,TRBJ2-5,TGTGCCCTAAGGAAGGGACAGGGAACGGAGACCCAGTACTTC,CALRKGQGTETQYF
NA,TRBV6-1,TRBD1,TRBJ1-1,TGTGCCAGCAGAGAACCGGGACAGGGGCTTTACACTGAAGCTTTCTTT,CASREPGQGLYTEAFF
NA,TRBV20-1,NA,TRBJ2-1,TGCAGTGCTAGTGGGGTCGGTGAGCAGTTCTTC,CSASGVGEQFF
once,TRBV5-6,NA,TRBJ1-6,TGTGCCAGCAGCTTACGACACTCGAATTCACCCCTCCACTTT,CASSLRHSNSPLHF
NA,TRBV7-2,TRBD2,TRBJ2-1,TGTGCCAGCAGCTCCCCTCTAGCGGGAGGCCACACCGAGCAGTTCTTC,CASSSPLAGGHTEQFF
NA,TRBV10-1,TRBD2,TRBJ2-7,TGCGCCAGCAGCCCGGGACTAGCGGGCTCCTACGAGCAGTACTTC,CASSPGLAGSYEQYF
NA,TRBV15,NA,TRBJ2-1,TGTGCCACCAGCCAACGGACGGTTTACAATGAGCAGTTCTTC,CATSQRTVYNEQFF
NA,TRBV6-6,NA,TRBJ2-4,TGTGCCAGCAGTACCGGGCCTCTAGCCAAAAACATTCAGTACTTC,CASSTGPLAKNIQYF
NA,TRBV9,TRBD2,TRBJ2-7,TGTGCCAGCAGCGTAGGTGCTAGCGGGGACTACGAGCAGTACTTC,CASSVGASGDYEQYF
NA,TRBV5-6,TRBD2,TRBJ2-5,TGTGCCAGCAGCTCGCGACTAGCGGGAGGGCCCAAACAAGAGACCCAGTACTTC,CASSSRLAGGPKQETQYF
NA,TRBV6-6,NA,TRBJ1-1,TGTGCCAGCAGTTACACTAAGGGAGCAGGTACTGAAGCTTTCTTT,CASSYTKGAGTEAFF
NA,TRBV21-1,NA,TRBJ1-3,TGCGACAGGGGGCGGGTAAACACCATATATTTT,CDRGRVNTIYF
NA,TRBV2,NA,TRBJ2-5,TGTGCCAGCAGTGATGGGTTTGGGAGAGGTGGTCGGGAGACCCAGTACTTC,CASSDGFGRGGRETQYF
NA,TRBV28,TRBD1,TRBJ1-1,TGTGCCAGCACCTGGGGGGACAGCCGGTTTAACACTGAAGCTTTCTTT,CASTWGDSRFNTEAFF
once,TRBV14,TRBD1,TRBJ1-2,TGTGCCAGCAGCCTTGGGCAGGGGGCCCATTATGGCTACACCTTC,CASSLGQGAHYGYTF
NA,TRBV6-5,TRBD2,TRBJ2-7,TGTGCCAGCAAAAAGGTGTTTAGCGGGAATTCGGAGCAGTACTTC,CASKKVFSGNSEQYF
NA,TRBV5-6,NA,TRBJ2-1,TGTGCCAGCAGCCTGGGCGGGGCTTCCTACAATGAGCAGTTCTTC,CASSLGGASYNEQFF
NA,TRBV29-1,NA,TRBJ2-7,TGCAGCGCCGGGACGATATACGAGCAGTACTTC,CSAGTIYEQYF
once,TRBV5-4,NA,TRBJ1-2,TGTGCCAGCAGCTCGGGGACAACCTCTATTGGCTACACCTTC,CASSSGTTSIGYTF
NA,TRBV28,NA,TRBJ2-2,TGTGCCAGCAGTTTAAACTCCGGGGGGCCCGGGGAGCTGTTTTTT,CASSLNSGGPGELFF
NA,TRBV5-6,NA,TRBJ2-1,TGTGCCAGCAGCTTGAGGCTAGCGTTGGCCAATGAGCAGTTCTTC,CASSLRLALANEQFF
NA,TRBV7-9,NA,TRBJ2-2,TGTGCCAGCAGCTCATCCACCGGGGAGCTGTTTTTT,CASSSSTGELFF
once,TRBV28,NA,TRBJ2-5,TGTGCCAGCAGTTTAAGCCAGACCCAGTACTTC,CASSLSQTQYF
NA,TRBV5-1,NA,TRBJ1-1,TGCGCCAGCAGCTTGGAACAGAACACTGAAGCTTTCTTT,CASSLEQNTEAFF
NA,TRBV25-1,NA,TRBJ2-7,TGTGCCAGCAGTGGGTACTGGGAGCAGTACTTC,CASSGYWEQYF
once,TRBV5-1,TRBD2,TRBJ2-7,TGCGCCAGCAGCCCGCCTGGGAGCGGGGGGCTTGGGGAGCAGTACTTC,CASSPPGSGGLGEQYF
NA,TRBV29-1,TRBD1,TRBJ1-2,TGCAGCGTTGTTGGACAGGGAGTAAGGGGCTACACCTTC,CSVVGQGVRGYTF
NA,TRBV7-3,TRBD2,TRBJ2-3,TGTGCCAGCAGTTACGGACTAGCGGCCACAGATACGCAGTATTTT,CASSYGLAATDTQYF
NA,TRBV27,TRBD1,TRBJ2-7,TGTGCCAGCAGTCCAAACCCCGGACAGGGGGGCTACGAGCAGTACTTC,CASSPNPGQGGYEQYF
NA,TRBV5-4,TRBD2,TRBJ2-7,TGTGCCAGCAGCAGGGGACTAGTCGACTACGAGCAGTACTTC,CASSRGLVDYEQYF